The T cell receptor (beta chain) described here comes from a study of early T cells in non-severe SARS-CoV-2 infection. At the level of the study: Whole-blood bulk RNA, unsorted, was sequenced, and chains were unpaired.

TCRdb reprocessed the 5' RACE reads via MiXCR and lists one record per CDR3 protein. This sample yields fewer than 120,000 distinct CDR3 sequences, of which roughly 12% are seen a single time; less than 4.5% belongs to the top ten. This clonotype showed up just a few times. V was shortened by 0 bases and J by 5 bases, with 15 bases between the two germline ends. CDR3 length: 16 residues. From germline, CDR1 is KGHSH and CDR2 LQKENI. The sample was whole blood, taken at baseline. The chain links TRBV18 to TRBJ2-3, with D perhaps given as TRBD1 or TRBD2 (5 bases each). The clonotype was recovered from an adult who was a healthcare worker with PCR-confirmed SARS-CoV-2 infection or an uninfected control (not recorded which). In nucleotides, the CDR3 is TGTGCCAGCTCACCACCCGGGGCCCCAATCGAAGATACGCAGTATTTT. Encoded protein: CASSPPGAPIEDTQYF.